The sequence of this T cell receptor (beta chain) was determined in a study of blood T cell repertoires in COVID-19. In the study overall: Samples of COVID-19 (acute and convalescent) were obtained from the United States, Italy and Spain. From T cells, B-cell-depleted T cells, or PBMCs came the material, which was cDNA or gDNA.

In the original analysis: Amplification with reference gene primers provided the estimates of nucleated cell counts. Sequenced by immunoSEQ multiplex PCR; TCRdb stores in-frame clones only, minus some. The V and J calls and clone size are taken from that table; D and trimming were inferred from the DNA. Of under 200,000 clones listed, 70% to 90% are singletons. The receptor's source is a middle-aged man who had recovered from COVID-19. Sequencing was performed on peripheral blood.

The CDR3 reads CATNPGGTGELFF. The CDR3 nucleotides read TGTGCCACTAATCCAGGAGGCACCGGGGAGCTGTTTTTT. J is TRBJ2-2 and V is TRBV5-8; TRBD2 is a possible D gene (5 bases). The V gene lost 9 bases and the J gene lost 4 bases, with 13 bases spanning the gap. From germline, CDR1 is SGHTS and CDR2 YDEGEE. The CDR3 sequence is 13 residues long.